These T cell receptor beta chains were read from a single sample in a study of cytomegalovirus exposure and HLA in healthy donors. The protocol was immunoSEQ multiplex PCR, while the TCRdb copy is restricted to in-frame clones and leaves out a portion. The repertoire holds about 330,000 clones, with about 90% as singletons. Sequencing was done on a sample of PBMCs. These receptors all come from a woman between 25 and 40 years old in good health and CMV-seropositive. CDR3s include the opening cysteine and the closing phenylalanine or tryptophan. A D gene is named only where the DNA matches it firmly. Only some rows state a clone size, as once, few, many or a class for expanded clones.

TRBV7-8	.	TRBD1	TRBJ2-7	CASSIRTGSKYEQYF	TGTGCCAGCAGCATAAGGACAGGTTCTAAGTACGAGCAGTACTTC
TRBV10-2	.	.	TRBJ2-7	CASSEGTSYEQYF	TGCGCCAGCAGTGAGGGGACTTCCTACGAGCAGTACTTC
TRBV2	.	.	TRBJ2-7	CASSDRGGHYEQYF	TGTGCCAGCAGTGATCGCGGAGGGCACTACGAGCAGTACTTC
TRBV4-3	.	.	TRBJ2-5	CASSRYRDETQYF	TGCGCCAGCAGCCGATACAGGGACGAGACCCAGTACTTC
TRBV6-1	.	.	TRBJ2-5	CASSALTGRETQYF	TGTGCCAGCAGTGCCTTGACAGGGAGGGAGACCCAGTACTTC
TRBV9	.	.	TRBJ2-6	CASQNTGANVLTF	TGTGCCAGCCAGAACACGGGGGCCAACGTCCTGACTTTC
TRBV30	.	TRBD2	TRBJ2-1	CACHPGTNYNEQFF	TGTGCCTGTCACCCCGGGACTAACTACAATGAGCAGTTCTTC
TRBV6-5	once	.	TRBJ2-1	CASSWTSSYNEQFF	TGTGCCAGCAGTTGGACAAGCTCCTACAATGAGCAGTTCTTC
TRBV19	.	.	TRBJ1-2	CASSTSPGTLIGYTF	TGTGCCAGTAGTACATCGCCGGGCACCCTGATTGGCTACACCTTC
TRBV29-1	once	TRBD1	TRBJ2-7	CSVEGQTYEQYF	TGCAGCGTTGAGGGACAGACCTACGAGCAGTACTTC
TRBV7-3	.	.	TRBJ2-4	CASSLNSGPSKNIQYF	TGTGCCAGCAGCTTAAATTCTGGCCCCTCCAAAAACATTCAGTACTTC
TRBV30	once	TRBD1	TRBJ1-2	CAWTEGQNYGYTF	TGTGCCTGGACGGAGGGACAGAACTATGGCTACACCTTC
TRBV29-1	once	.	TRBJ2-1	CSVGAGPGVGYNEQFF	TGCAGCGTTGGTGCTGGGCCGGGAGTGGGGTACAATGAGCAGTTCTTC
TRBV5-8	.	.	TRBJ1-1	CASSVYTGANTEAFF	TGTGCCAGCAGCGTTTATACAGGCGCGAACACTGAAGCTTTCTTT
TRBV30	.	.	TRBJ2-7	CAWSSDDRRGYF	TGTGCCTGGAGTTCCGACGATCGACGAGGGTACTTC
TRBV6-5	.	TRBD2	TRBJ2-5	CASSYSGRRETQYF	TGTGCCAGCAGTTACAGCGGGAGGAGGGAGACCCAGTACTTC
TRBV2	once	TRBD1	TRBJ1-2	CASSEIGQGGIGYGYTF	TGTGCCAGCAGTGAAATCGGACAGGGGGGAATCGGCTATGGCTACACCTTC
TRBV6-5	.	.	TRBJ1-1	CASSYTPDSPAFF	TGTGCCAGCAGTTACACACCGGACAGTCCCGCTTTCTTT
TRBV4-2	.	.	TRBJ2-7	CASSQTAGDEQYF	TGTGCCAGCAGCCAGACCGCCGGCGACGAGCAGTACTTC
TRBV7-8	.	.	TRBJ2-5	CASSPVGHQETQYF	TGTGCCAGCAGCCCCGTCGGACACCAAGAGACCCAGTACTTC
TRBV27	once	.	TRBJ2-5	CASSLQAEETQYF	TGTGCCAGCAGTTTACAAGCAGAAGAGACCCAGTACTTC
TRBV9	once	.	TRBJ1-4	CASSVGFLTRGNEKLFF	TGTGCCAGCAGCGTAGGTTTCCTCACGCGGGGTAATGAAAAACTGTTTTTT
TRBV14	once	.	TRBJ1-1	CASSQVFLRDTEAFF	TGTGCCAGCAGCCAAGTTTTCCTGAGAGACACTGAAGCTTTCTTT
TRBV27	once	TRBD2	TRBJ2-7	CASNQPGLDPEQYF	TGTGCCAGCAATCAACCGGGACTAGATCCCGAGCAGTACTTC
TRBV4-2	.	.	TRBJ1-2	CASSQDMQNYGYTF	TGTGCCAGCAGCCAAGATATGCAGAATTATGGCTACACCTTC
TRBV6-1	.	.	TRBJ2-2	CASRYTGELFF	TGTGCCAGCAGGTATACCGGGGAGCTGTTTTTT
TRBV27	.	.	TRBJ2-3	CASSLSLLAVTDTQYF	TGTGCCAGCAGTTTATCCCTCCTAGCTGTCACAGATACGCAGTATTTT
TRBV7-9	.	TRBD1	TRBJ2-6	CASRRTGGASGANVLTF	TGTGCCAGCAGGAGGACAGGGGGGGCCTCTGGGGCCAACGTCCTGACTTTC
TRBV6-5	.	.	TRBJ2-1	CASSWRPLSYNEQFF	TGTGCCAGCAGTTGGCGGCCCCTCTCCTACAATGAGCAGTTCTTC
TRBV28	.	.	TRBJ2-7	CASSSRDRSYEQYF	TGTGCCAGCAGTAGCCGGGACCGATCCTACGAGCAGTACTTC
TRBV20-1	once	.	TRBJ1-1	CSAATGTEAFF	TGCAGTGCCGCCACAGGGACTGAAGCTTTCTTT
TRBV28	once	TRBD1	TRBJ1-2	CAIPSGTEYGYTF	TGTGCCATACCTAGCGGGACAGAATATGGCTACACCTTC
TRBV19	.	.	TRBJ1-4	CASTVRGDEKLFF	TGTGCCAGTACTGTGCGGGGGGATGAAAAACTGTTTTTT
TRBV6-5	.	TRBD1	TRBJ1-1	CASEGQGRTEAFF	TGTGCCAGCGAGGGACAGGGTCGGACTGAAGCTTTCTTT
TRBV7-7	.	TRBD1	TRBJ2-7	CASSRDRNYEQYF	TGTGCCAGCAGCCGGGACAGGAACTACGAGCAGTACTTC
TRBV30	few	TRBD1	TRBJ1-4	CACQGATNEKLFF	TGTGCCTGCCAGGGGGCAACTAATGAAAAACTGTTTTTT
TRBV18	.	.	TRBJ2-4	CASSPPLAGDAKNIQYF	TGTGCCAGCTCACCACCGTTAGCAGGGGACGCCAAAAACATTCAGTACTTC
TRBV2	.	TRBD1	TRBJ1-5	CASRKQGARQPQHF	TGTGCCAGCAGGAAACAGGGGGCGCGGCAGCCCCAGCATTTT